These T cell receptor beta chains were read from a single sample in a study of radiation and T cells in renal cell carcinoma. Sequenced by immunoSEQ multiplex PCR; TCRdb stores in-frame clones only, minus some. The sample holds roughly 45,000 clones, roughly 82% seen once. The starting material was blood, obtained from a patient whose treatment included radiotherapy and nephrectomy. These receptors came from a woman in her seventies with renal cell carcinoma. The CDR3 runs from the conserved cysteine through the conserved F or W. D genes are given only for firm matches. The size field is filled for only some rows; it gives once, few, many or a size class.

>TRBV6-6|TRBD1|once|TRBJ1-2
TGTGCCAGCAGTTACCCCGACGGACAGGGTGAATATGGCTACACCTTC
CASSYPDGQGEYGYTF
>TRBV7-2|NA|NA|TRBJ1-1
TGTGCCAGCAGCCCCCGACAGTCAATGAACACTGAAGCTTTCTTT
CASSPRQSMNTEAFF
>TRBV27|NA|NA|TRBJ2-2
TGTGCCAGCAGTAGGGCAGGGAGTCCCGGGGAGCTGTTTTTT
CASSRAGSPGELFF
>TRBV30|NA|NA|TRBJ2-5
TGTGCCTGGAGTGCGACCCATGGGGCCCAGTACTTC
CAWSATHGAQYF
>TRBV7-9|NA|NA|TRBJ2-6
TGTGCCAGCAGCTTCCCGAGCTCTGGGGCCAACGTCCTGACTTTC
CASSFPSSGANVLTF
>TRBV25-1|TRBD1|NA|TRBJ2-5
TGTGCCAGCGGGGGTAAGGGACAGGGGGGAGAGACCCAGTACTTC
CASGGKGQGGETQYF
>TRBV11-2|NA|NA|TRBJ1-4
TGTGCCAGCAGCTTGGGCAGGGAGAATGAAAAACTGTTTTTT
CASSLGRENEKLFF
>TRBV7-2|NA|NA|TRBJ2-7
TGTGCCAGCAGCTTAGGGTACTACGAGCAGTACTTC
CASSLGYYEQYF
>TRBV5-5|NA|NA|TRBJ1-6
TGTGCCAGCAGCTTGGAGGCCAGGGCACCTTCACCCCTCCACTTT
CASSLEARAPSPLHF
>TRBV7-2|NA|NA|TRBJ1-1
TGTGCCAGCAGCTTACGGCGGACTGAAGCTTTCTTT
CASSLRRTEAFF
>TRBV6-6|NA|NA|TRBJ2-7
TGTGCCAGCGGACCTGGGTCCTACGAGCAGTACTTC
CASGPGSYEQYF
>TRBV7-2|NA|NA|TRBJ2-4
TGTGCCAGCAGCGAGACCCTCAACATTCAGTACTTC
CASSETLNIQYF
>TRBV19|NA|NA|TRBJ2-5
TGTGCCAGTAGTCTAGGGCAAGAGACCCAGTACTTC
CASSLGQETQYF
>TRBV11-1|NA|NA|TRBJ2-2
TGTGCCAGCAGCTTAAGCGTAGGGAACACCGGGGAGCTGTTTTTT
CASSLSVGNTGELFF
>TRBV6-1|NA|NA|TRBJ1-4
TGTGCCAGCAGTGAGTACACGAATGAAAAACTGTTTTTT
CASSEYTNEKLFF
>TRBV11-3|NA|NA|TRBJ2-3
TGTGCCAGCAGCCAATTCGGACAGCCCACCGATACGCAGTATTTT
CASSQFGQPTDTQYF
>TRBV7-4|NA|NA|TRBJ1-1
TGTGCCAGCAGCTTGGCCGACGGTGAAGCTTTCTTT
CASSLADGEAFF
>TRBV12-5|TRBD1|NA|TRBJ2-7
TGTGCTAGTGGTTTAGGACAGGGCACCTACGAGCAGTACTTC
CASGLGQGTYEQYF
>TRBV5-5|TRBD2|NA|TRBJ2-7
TGTGCCAGCAGCACGGCGGGAGACTCCTACGAGCAGTACTTC
CASSTAGDSYEQYF
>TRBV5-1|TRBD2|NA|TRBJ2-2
TGCGCCAGCAGCCTTTTAGGGACTAGCGGGAGGACCGGGGAGCTGTTTTTT
CASSLLGTSGRTGELFF
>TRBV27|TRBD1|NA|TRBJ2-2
TGTGCCAGCAGTCCCTGGGACAGGGACACCGGGGAGCTGTTTTTT
CASSPWDRDTGELFF